This entry describes one TCR beta chain. This sample was taken from a study of blood T cell repertoires in COVID-19. Per the study methods: Scientists estimated how many nucleated cells there were by amplifying reference gene primers. Generated by immunoSEQ multiplex PCR, the TCRdb table keeps only in-frame clones and is missing some. V and J calls and clone size are those listed in that table; D and trimming were worked out from the DNA. The sample consists of 70,000 to 85,000 clones, 80% to 90% of them appearing once. This receptor was taken from a man older than 75 with active or convalescent COVID-19. Sample: peripheral blood.

CDR3 in amino acids: CASSLRLADTDTQYF. The CDR3 coding sequence is TGTGCCAGCTCATTAAGACTAGCGGATACAGATACGCAGTATTTT. The chain links TRBV18 to TRBJ2-3, with 9 positions matching TRBD2. With 5 bases clipped from V and 3 bases from J, the junction kept 6 bases outside the gene matches. CDR3 size: 15 residues. Germline V lookup: CDR1 KGHSH, CDR2 LQKENI.